Listed here are 27 T cell receptor beta chains from one sample, sequenced in a study of T cells in Graves' hyperthyroidism and ophthalmopathy (dated by TCRdb to the late 2010s). The receptor library was made with multiplex PCR. The sequencer was an Illumina HiSeq 2000. Amplification of TCR beta CDR3 regions was carried out from RNA transcripts. For the first round of RT-PCR on the TCR CDR3, the HTBI primer set was used together with the Qiagen OneStep RT-PCR kit. TCRdb redid the processing of the public reads, applying fastp at Q25 and MiXCR, and retained in-frame beta chains. Under each unique CDR3 protein, matching rows form one entry showing the most common genes and DNA. This sample comprises more than 500,000 distinct CDR3 sequences, around 46% of them detected only once. Around 20% of the sample belongs to the ten largest clones. The sequenced sample consisted of peripheral blood or thyroid tissue (not recorded which). All receptors come from an adult woman with Graves' disease, either hyperthyroidism or ophthalmopathy (not recorded which).

This clonotype was seen at least ten times. CDR3 DNA: TGTGCCAGCAGCTCAACGTTGACAGGGGTTGAAGGCTACACCTTC. Residues: CASSSTLTGVEGYTF. V usage is TRBV11-2 and J usage is TRBJ1-2; 8 bases agree with TRBD1. Germline V gene lookup returns CDR1 SGHAT and CDR2 FQNNGV. This CDR3 comprises 15 residues. J lost 8 bases, V lost 4 bases, and 12 bases had no gene match. Looking up the rest from reference TRBV11-2 and TRBJ1-2 gives the full variable domain: EAGVAQSPRYKIIEKRQSVAFWCNPISGHATLYWYQQILGQGPKLLIQFQNNGVVDDSQLPKDRFSAERLKGVDSTLKIQPAKLEDSAVYLCASSSTLTGVEGYTFGSGTRLTVV.

Points on this clonotype: This may come from a read error, since a much larger clone is one base off. CDR3 coding DNA: TGCGCCAGCGGCCAAGATCTTAGGGACAGGGGTCCCGGGGAGCTGTTTTTT. This gives the protein CASGQDLRDRGPGELFF. This chain uses TRBV5-1 with TRBJ2-2, with 10 positions matching TRBD1. The J segment lost 6 bases and the V segment lost 7 bases, leaving 15 bases of the junction unmatched. CDR1 is SGHRS and CDR2 is YFSETQ in the germline V gene. This CDR3 is 17 amino acids long.

This clonotype was found a few times. J is TRBJ2-5 and V is TRBV20-1; 8 nucleotides match TRBD2. Per germline, CDR1 DFQATT and CDR2 SNEGSKA (reference sequence). With V trimmed by 0 bases and J by 1 base, 7 bases remained unmatched. CDR3 size: 16 residues. As DNA, the CDR3 is TGCAGTGCTAGAGATTGGTCTAGCGGGCTCCAAGAGACCCAGTACTTC. As protein: CSARDWSSGLQETQYF.

Many counts were recorded for this clonotype. V and J are TRBV29-1 and TRBJ2-7; TRBD2 matches at 10 bases. V was pared by 1 base and J by 4 bases, with 4 bases of the junction left unmatched. The CDR3 totals 14 residues. Germline CDR1 SQVTM, CDR2 ANQGSEA. CDR3 DNA sequence: TGCAGCGTTGAAGCCCCGGGACTAGCGTACGAGCAGTACTTC. It yields the protein CSVEAPGLAYEQYF.

This clonotype was recorded at least ten times. The chain uses TRBV20-1 and TRBJ2-5, with D unclear. The CDR3 runs 16 residues. Trimming took off 3 bases at V and 4 bases at J, with 21 bases between the two ends. Germline-derived CDR1 and CDR2 are DFQATT and SNEGSKA (reference sequence). The CDR3 loop is CSASERRWGSRETQYF. The CDR3 bases are TGCAGTGCTAGTGAACGGCGATGGGGATCTCGAGAGACCCAGTACTTC.

This clonotype appeared many times. The chain couples TRBV2 to TRBJ1-2; no reliable D call. This CDR3 contains 15 residues. Trimming stripped 0 bases from V and 0 bases from J, with 8 bases between. In germline, CDR1 is SNHLY, CDR2 FYNNEI. This CDR3 is CASSEAPGSNYGYTF. CDR3 nucleotides: TGTGCCAGCAGTGAAGCGCCGGGTTCTAACTATGGCTACACCTTC.

The rearrangement joins TRBV30 to TRBJ2-7, with 14 bases lining up with TRBD2. Germline V gene data show CDR1 as GTSNPN and CDR2 as SVGIG (reference sequence). The ends lost 3 bases at V and 7 bases at J; junction bases unmatched: 8. The CDR3 has 15 amino acids. In DNA, the CDR3 is TGTGCCTGGAGACCGGGACTAGCGGGAGTAACGGAGCAGTACTTC. Its translation: CAWRPGLAGVTEQYF.

This clonotype has at least ten counts. A junction end diverges from the germline sequence, so it may reflect a read error. The rearrangement uses TRBV7-3 and TRBJ1-4; 9 bases are a match to TRBD1. The CDR3 is made up of 15 amino acids. CDR1 is SGHTA, CDR2 FQGTGA, per germline. The CDR3 here is CASSVTGGSNEKLFF. CDR3 DNA sequence: TGTGCCAGCAGCGTAACAGGGGGCTCGAATGAAAAACTGTTTTTT.

Many counts were recorded for this clonotype. The V call is TRBV4-2, the J call TRBJ2-2; D unclear. Germline V gives CDR1 LGHNA, CDR2 YNFKEQ. Trimming left V 0 bases short and J 2 bases short, with 10 bases between. This CDR3 is 16 amino acids long. CDR3 sequence reads: CASSQDARKNTGELFF. CDR3 in DNA: TGTGCCAGCAGCCAAGATGCCAGGAAAAACACCGGGGAGCTGTTTTTT.

This clonotype was recorded at least ten times. The chain uses TRBV7-9 and TRBJ2-7, with TRBD2 matching over 9 bases. This CDR3 comprises 14 residues. Germline CDR1 and CDR2: SEHNR and FQNEAQ (reference sequence). Germline trimming cut 5 bases from V and 0 bases from J; bases unmatched to any gene: 2. CDR3 DNA: TGTGCCAGCAGCGCGACTAGCGGCTCCTACGAGCAGTACTTC. Its protein is CASSATSGSYEQYF. Full variable domain (rest looked up from reference TRBV7-9 and TRBJ2-7): DTGVSQNPRHKITKRGQNVTFRCDPISEHNRLYWYRQTLGQGPEFLTYFQNEAQLEKSRLLSDRFSAERPKGSFSTLEIQRTEQGDSAMYLCASSATSGSYEQYFGPGTRLTVT.

The chain employs TRBV29-1 and TRBJ1-1, with D possibly being TRBD1 (6 bases). Trimming pared 3 bases from V and 6 bases from J, leaving 11 bases between. This CDR3 comprises 12 residues. Germline V gene data show CDR1 as SQVTM and CDR2 as ANQGSEA. CDR3 amino acids: CSVERGAAEAFF. The CDR3 DNA follows: TGCAGCGTTGAGAGGGGGGCGGCTGAAGCTTTCTTT.

The rearrangement uses TRBV6-2 or TRBV6-3 and TRBJ2-7; 9 bases line up with TRBD2. Trimming removed 0 bases from V and 3 bases from J; junction bases left unmatched: 6. This CDR3 has 16 residues. The V gene's germline CDR1 is MNHEY and CDR2 SVGEGT. CDR3 nucleotide sequence: TGTGCCAGCAGTTACTCGAGAATAGCGGGAGACTACGAGCAGTACTTC. It specifies CASSYSRIAGDYEQYF.

This clonotype was recorded at least ten times. Possible read error: a much larger clone is one base away. The V gene is TRBV24-1, the J gene TRBJ2-5; D uncertain. Trimming took off 4 bases at V and 2 bases at J, with 1 base between the two ends. This CDR3 is 11 amino acids long. Germline V gene data show CDR1 as KGHDR and CDR2 as SFDVKD. CDR3 region: CATSEQETQYF. For the CDR3, the DNA is TGTGCCACCAGTGAACAAGAGACCCAGTACTTC.

The V call is TRBV10-3, the J call TRBJ1-1, with TRBD1 matching over 9 bases. The CDR3 sequence is 13 residues long. Germline V gene sequence: CDR1 ENHRY, CDR2 SYGVKD. V trimming: 5 bases; J trimming: 3 bases; junction bases outside the gene matches: 1. CDR3 bases: TGTGCCATCAGTAGACAGGGGGACACTGAAGCTTTCTTT. Translated: CAISRQGDTEAFF.

J is TRBJ2-1 and V is TRBV5-1; D not resolved. Germline V gene lookup returns CDR1 SGHRS and CDR2 YFSETQ. The CDR3 totals 15 residues. V gave up 1 base and J gave up 0 bases, with 8 bases separating them. For the CDR3, the DNA is TGCGCCAGCAGCTTGATGGAGTTCTCCTACAATGAGCAGTTCTTC. Protein sequence: CASSLMEFSYNEQFF.

The V and J genes are TRBV9 and TRBJ1-2, with D uncertain. V lost 1 base, J lost 0 bases, and 10 bases lay in between. This CDR3 has 15 amino acids. Germline V gene data show CDR1 as SGDLS and CDR2 as YYNGEE. CDR3 nucleotides: TGTGCCAGCAGCGTACGGGCTACAGCTAACTATGGCTACACCTTC. Translation gives CASSVRATANYGYTF.

CDR3 sequence reads: CATGTGRKTNEKLFF. In DNA form, the CDR3 reads TGTGCCACCGGGACAGGGAGAAAAACTAATGAAAAACTGTTTTTT. V usage is TRBV24-1 and J usage is TRBJ1-4, with 9 bases lining up with TRBD1. The germline V gene encodes CDR1 KGHDR and CDR2 SFDVKD. The V and J ends lost 9 bases and 1 base, in that order; junction bases with no gene match: 5. The CDR3 length is 15 residues.

This clonotype was observed many times. The rearrangement joins TRBV11-2 to TRBJ1-1; D gene unclear. The CDR3 extends over 13 amino acids. Trimming removed 3 bases from V and 1 base from J, with 6 bases in between. The germline V gene encodes CDR1 SGHAT and CDR2 FQNNGV. The CDR3 sequence: CASSFVGNTEAFF. DNA of the CDR3: TGTGCCAGCAGCTTTGTGGGGAACACTGAAGCTTTCTTT.

There are a few counts of this clonotype. V is TRBV20-1 and J is TRBJ2-7; D is undetermined. V lost 0 bases to trimming and J lost 0 bases, with 15 bases between them. CDR1 is DFQATT and CDR2 is SNEGSKA in the germline V gene (reference sequence). The CDR3 spans 16 residues. The CDR3 sequence is CSARDGVKASSYEQYF. The CDR3 nucleotides read TGCAGTGCTAGAGATGGGGTCAAGGCGAGCTCCTACGAGCAGTACTTC.

This clonotype has just one count. The chain links TRBV12-3 or TRBV12-4 to TRBJ1-4, with D possibly TRBD1 on 6 matching bases. V was clipped by 7 bases and J by 5 bases, with 11 bases between them. This CDR3 comprises 13 residues. The CDR3: CASNNRGNEKLFF. CDR3 DNA sequence: TGTGCCAGCAATAATAGGGGGAATGAAAAACTGTTTTTT.

In this sample, this clonotype turned up many times. The genes are TRBV28 and TRBJ2-7; D is ambiguous. This CDR3 is built from 16 residues. V lost 5 bases to trimming and J lost 0 bases, with 17 bases between them. The germline V gene has CDR1 MDHEN and CDR2 SYDVKM. In DNA form, the CDR3 reads TGTGCCAGCAGTCCTTCCGTGGGTTTTCTCTCCTACGAGCAGTACTTC. It codes for CASSPSVGFLSYEQYF.

This sequence joins TRBV10-3 and TRBJ1-4; 8 bases are shared with TRBD1. Unmatched junction bases numbered 5, after V lost 3 bases and J lost 5 bases. Per germline, CDR1 ENHRY and CDR2 SYGVKD. The CDR3 has 15 residues. The CDR3 region has the DNA TGTGCCATCAGTGACCCGGGACAGGTGAATGAAAAACTGTTTTTT. Protein product: CAISDPGQVNEKLFF.

The CDR3 spells CATSDDGSYEQYF. CDR3 DNA sequence: TGTGCCACCAGCGACGACGGGTCCTACGAGCAGTACTTC. V is TRBV15 and J is TRBJ2-7; D is uncertain. The CDR3 has 13 amino acids. The V end lost 5 bases, the J end lost 1 base, and 9 bases lay between the germline ends. Germline CDR1 reads LNHNV; CDR2 reads YYDKDF (reference sequence).

CDR3 DNA sequence: TGTGCCAGCTCACCACGCACAGACCTCAACACTGAAGCTTTCTTT. Protein product: CASSPRTDLNTEAFF. The genes are TRBV18 and TRBJ1-1; no definite D call. This CDR3 is built from 15 residues. Trimming shortened V by 1 base and J by 2 bases, and 11 bases separated the two germline ends. Germline-derived CDR1 and CDR2 are KGHSH and LQKENI.

V and J are TRBV20-1 and TRBJ1-5; maybe TRBD1 (6 bases). V was shortened by 6 bases and J by 5 bases, with 14 bases between the two germline ends. The CDR3 has 13 residues. The V gene's germline CDR1 is DFQATT and CDR2 SNEGSKA (reference sequence). The CDR3 is CSARGGSDQPQHF. CDR3 in DNA: TGCAGTGCGCGAGGGGGGTCAGATCAGCCCCAGCATTTT.

V is TRBV7-8 and J is TRBJ2-7, with TRBD2 matching over 10 bases. Germline values: CDR1 SGHVS, CDR2 FQNEAQ. This CDR3 contains 16 residues. The V and J ends lost 4 bases and 2 bases, in that order; junction bases with no gene match: 8. The DNA for the CDR3 is TGTGCCAGCAGCTCTTACCGGACTAGCGGACCCTACGAGCAGTACTTC. Protein product: CASSSYRTSGPYEQYF.

This clonotype has only a few counts. The CDR3 sequence: CASSQRQGALAFF. CDR3 in DNA: TGTGCCAGCAGCCAGCGACAGGGGGCTTTGGCTTTCTTT. This chain joins TRBV7-2 and TRBJ1-1, with 10 nucleotides matching TRBD1. The germline V gene encodes CDR1 SGHTA and CDR2 FQGNSA. The CDR3 has 13 amino acids. The J segment lost 11 bases and the V segment lost 5 bases, leaving 8 bases of the junction unmatched.